These T cell receptor beta chains were read from a single sample in a study of cytotoxic CD8 clonotypes in ibrutinib-treated CLL. Profiled with immunoSEQ multiplex PCR; TCRdb holds only in-frame clones, not every one. The sample holds some 120,000 clones, 45% to 65% seen once. Sequenced here: PBMCs, sampled after 24 months of ibrutinib treatment. The receptors come from a human donor with chronic lymphocytic leukemia. The CDR3 runs from the conserved cysteine through the conserved F or W. Fields, in order: J gene, V gene, clone size, D gene, CDR3 protein, CDR3 DNA. D genes are given only for firm matches. Clone sizes are given selectively: once, few, many, or a class where the clone is expanded.

J gene: TRBJ1-2
V gene: TRBV29-1
clone size: NA
D gene: NA
CDR3 protein: CSVDTDNYGYTF
CDR3 DNA: TGCAGCGTTGATACAGATAACTATGGCTACACCTTC

J gene: TRBJ2-7
V gene: TRBV7-2
clone size: NA
D gene: NA
CDR3 protein: CASSLLPSSYEQYF
CDR3 DNA: TGTGCCAGCAGCCTCCTCCCCAGCTCCTACGAGCAGTACTTC

J gene: TRBJ1-2
V gene: TRBV25-1
clone size: NA
D gene: NA
CDR3 protein: CASSGLTRGYTF
CDR3 DNA: TGTGCCAGCAGTGGTCTCACAAGGGGCTACACCTTC

J gene: TRBJ2-2
V gene: TRBV5-1
clone size: few
D gene: NA
CDR3 protein: CASSPGGGEGELFF
CDR3 DNA: TGCGCCAGCAGCCCAGGTGGGGGAGAAGGGGAGCTGTTTTTT

J gene: TRBJ1-1
V gene: TRBV2
clone size: few
D gene: NA
CDR3 protein: CASALQIEAFF
CDR3 DNA: TGTGCCAGCGCCTTACAGATTGAAGCTTTCTTT

J gene: TRBJ2-5
V gene: TRBV11-3
clone size: NA
D gene: TRBD2
CDR3 protein: CASSSGTSGVGETQYF
CDR3 DNA: TGTGCCAGCAGCTCCGGGACTAGCGGGGTGGGCGAGACCCAGTACTTC

J gene: TRBJ2-5
V gene: TRBV10-1
clone size: NA
D gene: NA
CDR3 protein: CASSLGVRETQYF
CDR3 DNA: TGCGCCAGCAGCTTGGGAGTTCGGGAGACCCAGTACTTC

J gene: TRBJ1-1
V gene: TRBV12-5
clone size: NA
D gene: NA
CDR3 protein: CASGLVNTEAFF
CDR3 DNA: TGTGCTAGTGGTTTGGTGAACACTGAAGCTTTCTTT

J gene: TRBJ2-5
V gene: TRBV5-1
clone size: NA
D gene: NA
CDR3 protein: CASSLTQETQYF
CDR3 DNA: TGCGCCAGCAGCCTGACCCAAGAGACCCAGTACTTC

J gene: TRBJ2-1
V gene: TRBV9
clone size: NA
D gene: TRBD2
CDR3 protein: CASSVDGGAVNEQFF
CDR3 DNA: TGTGCCAGCAGCGTAGACGGGGGGGCCGTGAATGAGCAGTTCTTC

J gene: TRBJ2-2
V gene: TRBV7-2
clone size: NA
D gene: NA
CDR3 protein: CASSLPPGTNTGELFF
CDR3 DNA: TGTGCCAGCAGCTTACCCCCAGGTACGAACACCGGGGAGCTGTTTTTT

J gene: TRBJ2-7
V gene: TRBV5-6
clone size: few
D gene: NA
CDR3 protein: CASSFNSEQYF
CDR3 DNA: TGTGCCAGCAGCTTTAATAGCGAGCAGTACTTC

J gene: TRBJ1-1
V gene: TRBV7-9
clone size: few
D gene: NA
CDR3 protein: CASSPLEGTEAFF
CDR3 DNA: TGTGCCAGCAGCCCGCTGGAAGGCACTGAAGCTTTCTTT

J gene: TRBJ1-2
V gene: TRBV30
clone size: NA
D gene: TRBD1
CDR3 protein: CAWSVLTGVGYGYTF
CDR3 DNA: TGTGCCTGGAGTGTTTTAACAGGGGTTGGGTATGGCTACACCTTC

J gene: TRBJ1-6
V gene: TRBV27
clone size: NA
D gene: NA
CDR3 protein: CASSFEGIGNSPLHF
CDR3 DNA: TGTGCCAGCAGTTTTGAGGGGATAGGCAATTCACCCCTCCACTTT

J gene: TRBJ2-1
V gene: TRBV11-2
clone size: NA
D gene: TRBD2
CDR3 protein: CASSLILYAGGNNEQFF
CDR3 DNA: TGTGCCAGCAGCTTAATCTTATACGCGGGGGGGAACAATGAGCAGTTCTTC

J gene: TRBJ2-7
V gene: TRBV27
clone size: NA
D gene: TRBD1
CDR3 protein: CASSDVGTDAYEQYF
CDR3 DNA: TGTGCCAGCAGCGACGTGGGGACAGATGCCTACGAGCAGTACTTC

J gene: TRBJ2-7
V gene: TRBV29-1
clone size: NA
D gene: TRBD1
CDR3 protein: CSVEVRDSNSYEQYF
CDR3 DNA: TGCAGCGTTGAGGTCCGGGACAGCAACTCCTACGAGCAGTACTTC

J gene: TRBJ2-2
V gene: TRBV19
clone size: NA
D gene: TRBD1
CDR3 protein: CASSLQGVSGELFF
CDR3 DNA: TGTGCCAGTAGCCTACAGGGGGTATCCGGGGAGCTGTTTTTT

J gene: TRBJ2-2
V gene: TRBV7-9
clone size: NA
D gene: NA
CDR3 protein: CASSLGQNRETGELFF
CDR3 DNA: TGTGCCAGCAGCTTGGGCCAAAACAGGGAGACCGGGGAGCTGTTTTTT

J gene: TRBJ1-1
V gene: TRBV20-1
clone size: NA
D gene: TRBD1
CDR3 protein: CSAYRGTEAFF
CDR3 DNA: TGCAGTGCTTACAGGGGAACTGAAGCTTTCTTT

J gene: TRBJ2-7
V gene: TRBV18
clone size: once
D gene: TRBD1
CDR3 protein: CASSEGQGITYEQYF
CDR3 DNA: TGTGCCAGCTCAGAAGGACAGGGCATCACCTACGAGCAGTACTTC

J gene: TRBJ1-2
V gene: TRBV29-1
clone size: NA
D gene: NA
CDR3 protein: CSVSIWGADGYTF
CDR3 DNA: TGCAGCGTTTCGATCTGGGGGGCCGATGGCTACACCTTC

J gene: TRBJ2-3
V gene: TRBV10-3
clone size: NA
D gene: TRBD1
CDR3 protein: CAISSPGQGYKVTQYF
CDR3 DNA: TGTGCCATCAGTAGCCCGGGACAGGGGTATAAAGTGACGCAGTATTTT

J gene: TRBJ2-5
V gene: TRBV7-6
clone size: NA
D gene: NA
CDR3 protein: CASSPRQVKGTQYF
CDR3 DNA: TGTGCCAGCAGCCCCCGACAGGTCAAAGGGACCCAGTACTTC

J gene: TRBJ1-5
V gene: TRBV5-6
clone size: NA
D gene: NA
CDR3 protein: CASSLSGNQPQHF
CDR3 DNA: TGTGCCAGCAGCTTGTCGGGGAACCAGCCCCAGCATTTT

J gene: TRBJ2-5
V gene: TRBV25-1
clone size: NA
D gene: TRBD1
CDR3 protein: CASRQGALETQYF
CDR3 DNA: TGTGCCAGCCGACAGGGGGCTTTGGAGACCCAGTACTTC

J gene: TRBJ2-5
V gene: TRBV9
clone size: NA
D gene: NA
CDR3 protein: CASSVATGSQETQYF
CDR3 DNA: TGTGCCAGCAGCGTAGCTACAGGAAGCCAAGAGACCCAGTACTTC

J gene: TRBJ2-1
V gene: TRBV12-5
clone size: NA
D gene: NA
CDR3 protein: CASGFAVNNEQFF
CDR3 DNA: TGTGCTAGTGGTTTTGCAGTTAACAATGAGCAGTTCTTC

J gene: TRBJ2-7
V gene: TRBV6-5
clone size: NA
D gene: NA
CDR3 protein: CASSSGGAREQYF
CDR3 DNA: TGTGCCAGCAGTTCCGGGGGTGCGAGGGAGCAGTACTTC

J gene: TRBJ1-6
V gene: TRBV30
clone size: few
D gene: NA
CDR3 protein: CAWSPFAGNSPLHF
CDR3 DNA: TGTGCCTGGAGTCCCTTTGCAGGGAATTCACCCCTCCACTTT

J gene: TRBJ1-1
V gene: TRBV30
clone size: NA
D gene: NA
CDR3 protein: CAWSDKRALLAFF
CDR3 DNA: TGTGCCTGGTCCGACAAACGGGCCCTGCTAGCTTTCTTT

J gene: TRBJ1-4
V gene: TRBV5-4
clone size: NA
D gene: NA
CDR3 protein: CASSPGRNEKLFF
CDR3 DNA: TGTGCCAGCAGCCCGGGACGGAATGAAAAACTGTTTTTT

J gene: TRBJ1-6
V gene: TRBV7-8
clone size: NA
D gene: TRBD1
CDR3 protein: CASSSRTGGTNNSPLHF
CDR3 DNA: TGTGCCAGCAGCTCCCGGACAGGGGGGACCAATAATTCACCCCTCCACTTT

J gene: TRBJ2-7
V gene: TRBV5-1
clone size: NA
D gene: TRBD1
CDR3 protein: CASSLWETGEDEQYF
CDR3 DNA: TGCGCCAGCAGCTTGTGGGAGACAGGGGAGGACGAGCAGTACTTC